The T cell receptor beta chain described here comes from a study of T cells after yellow fever vaccination. General study results and limits: A minor fraction of clonotypes spanned both CD4 and CD8 compartments. The secondary response peaked faster, at day 5 versus 15, but was weaker.

The CDR3 extends over 13 amino acids. V gave up 4 bases and J gave up 6 bases, with 13 bases separating them. Looked up from germline, CDR1 is SQVTM and CDR2 is ANQGSEA. The table lists this clonotype with many counts. Its antigen is undetermined. Universal primer sites and UMIs were introduced during 5'RACE template-switching synthesis of TCR cDNA. Using its own MiXCR run on the 5' RACE reads, TCRdb lists one record per CDR3 protein. Seen here are 300,000 to 350,000 distinct CDR3 sequences, approximately 4.3% observed once, and the top ten hold roughly a fifth. The clonotype originates from a man between 18 and 29 years old who received the YFV17D yellow fever vaccine. Here the sequenced sample was PBMCs, taken 15 days after the yellow fever booster vaccination. V is TRBV29-1 and J is TRBJ1-5, with D tentatively TRBD1 (5 bases). The DNA for the CDR3 is TGCAGCGTTGTGGGGGTGGGGGGTCAGCCCCAGCATTTT. Translated, it gives CSVVGVGGQPQHF.